Below, 22 T cell receptor beta chains from the same sample are listed, as sequenced in a study of blood T cell repertoires in COVID-19. Profiling relied on immunoSEQ multiplex PCR, and the TCRdb table lists in-frame clones only, not all of them. Of about 380,000 clones in the sample, about 87% were seen once. Sequencing used PBMCs or T cells enriched from blood (not recorded which). These receptors all stem from a man younger than 45 who had recovered from COVID-19.

V usage is TRBV30 and J usage is TRBJ1-1; tentatively, D is TRBD1 (5 bases). CDR1 is GTSNPN and CDR2 is SVGIG in the germline V gene (reference sequence). The ends were cut back, 5 bases at V and 3 bases at J, with 13 bases in the middle. The CDR3 is 13 residues long. CDR3 loop: CAWQPKGDTEAFF. The CDR3 DNA is TGTGCCTGGCAACCTAAAGGGGACACTGAAGCTTTCTTT.

CDR3 sequence (DNA): TGTGCCAGTAGTATCGGCCAGGGCGGTCAGCCCCAGCATTTT. It yields the protein CASSIGQGGQPQHF. The gene calls are TRBV19 and TRBJ1-5, with a tentative D call TRBD1 (5 bases). Germline-derived CDR1 and CDR2 are LNHDA and SQIVND (reference sequence). V dropped 3 bases and J dropped 6 bases, with 12 bases sitting between them. The length of the CDR3 is 14 residues.

The V gene is TRBV5-4, the J gene TRBJ1-3; 10 bases match TRBD1. Per the germline V gene, CDR1 is SGHNT and CDR2 is YYREEE (reference sequence). V trimming: 4 bases; J trimming: 3 bases; junction bases outside the gene matches: 4. The CDR3 loop spans 15 amino acids. The DNA for the CDR3 is TGTGCCAGCAGCACGGGACAGGGGTATGGAAACACCATATATTTT. Its translation: CASSTGQGYGNTIYF.

The rearrangement uses TRBV30 and TRBJ1-6, with D perhaps TRBD1 (6 bases). CDR1 and CDR2 (germline): GTSNPN, SVGIG (reference sequence). V lost 0 bases, J lost 0 bases, and 24 bases lay in between. The CDR3 has 21 amino acids. The CDR3 region is CAWSVSSRDNRRSSYNSPLHF. The CDR3 DNA reads TGTGCCTGGAGTGTAAGCTCCCGGGACAACCGAAGGAGCTCCTATAATTCACCCCTCCACTTT.

The J gene is TRBJ1-1, the V gene TRBV6-5, with 8 bases aligning to TRBD1. In germline, CDR1 is MNHEY, CDR2 SVGAGI. Losses at the gene ends were 2 bases for V and 4 bases for J; bases not matched to a gene: 6. CDR3 size: 15 residues. The DNA of the CDR3 is TGTGCCAGCAGTTACCCAGGGGGCCGGGGCACTGAAGCTTTCTTT. This codes for CASSYPGGRGTEAFF.

The chain combines TRBV7-8 with TRBJ2-1; 9 positions match TRBD2. V gave up 1 base and J gave up 7 bases; unmatched junction bases: 5. The CDR3 is made up of 15 amino acids. In germline, CDR1 is SGHVS, CDR2 FQNEAQ. CDR3 in amino acids: CASSLVAGGRNEQFF. The CDR3 DNA reads TGTGCCAGCAGCTTAGTGGCGGGGGGGCGGAATGAGCAGTTCTTC.

This clone was observed a single time. CDR3 bases: TGTGCCAGCAGTTCCTCTAGCGGGGGCTACAATGAGCAGTTCTTC. Its protein is CASSSSSGGYNEQFF. This chain links TRBV6-6 with TRBJ2-1; 10 bases agree with TRBD2. Germline trimming cut 4 bases from V and 3 bases from J; bases unmatched to any gene: 3. The CDR3 length is 15 residues. Germline V gene sequence: CDR1 MNHNY, CDR2 SVGAGI (reference sequence).

The chain links TRBV5-1 to TRBJ2-2; D possibly corresponds to TRBD1 (5 bases). V shed 0 bases and J shed 5 bases, with 8 bases lying between them. The CDR3 runs 14 residues. CDR1 is SGHRS and CDR2 is YFSETQ in the germline V gene. CDR3 amino acids: CASSLGQPTGELFF. DNA of the CDR3: TGCGCCAGCAGCTTGGGACAGCCAACCGGGGAGCTGTTTTTT.

The chain couples TRBV5-5 to TRBJ2-1, with 11 bases that match TRBD1. This CDR3 is 15 amino acids long. From germline, CDR1 is SGHKS and CDR2 YYEKEE (reference sequence). The V segment lost 1 base and the J segment 8 bases; nucleotides outside the gene matches: 5. The CDR3 DNA reads TGTGCCAGCAGCTTGTTCGGACAGGGGGCCGATGAGCAGTTCTTC. It encodes CASSLFGQGADEQFF. Complete variable domain (other parts from reference TRBV5-5 and TRBJ2-1): DAGVTQSPTHLIKTRGQQVTLRCSPISGHKSVSWYQQVLGQGPQFIFQYYEKEERGRGNFPDRFSARQFPNYSSELNVNALLLGDSALYLCASSLFGQGADEQFFGPGTRLTVL.

The rearrangement links TRBV14 to TRBJ1-1; 8 positions agree with TRBD1. From germline, CDR1 is SGHDN and CDR2 FVKESK. The CDR3 is made up of 14 amino acids. V gave up 4 bases and J gave up 4 bases; unmatched junction bases: 5. The CDR3 spells CASSPLGQGTEAFF. CDR3 DNA sequence: TGTGCCAGCAGCCCCTTAGGACAGGGCACTGAAGCTTTCTTT.

J is TRBJ2-7 and V is TRBV6-5; the match to TRBD1 covers 10 bases. Germline V gene lookup returns CDR1 MNHEY and CDR2 SVGAGI. The CDR3 spans 14 residues. Unmatched junction bases numbered 8, after V lost 7 bases and J lost 5 bases. CDR3 residues: CASTEDRGFNEQYF. The CDR3 bases are TGTGCCAGCACCGAGGACAGGGGGTTCAACGAGCAGTACTTC.

This rearrangement joins TRBV19 to TRBJ2-5; 7 bases align to TRBD2. CDR3 length: 17 amino acids. CDR1 LNHDA and CDR2 SQIVND come from the germline V gene (reference sequence). The trim removed 5 bases at V and 1 base at J, leaving 13 bases unmatched. As DNA, the CDR3 is TGTGCCAGTAGTGCCCTAATCGTGGCTAGCGGCCAAGAGACCCAGTACTTC. Translation gives CASSALIVASGQETQYF.

Details on this clone: This sample also contains other DNA sequences that code for the same CDR3. V gene TRBV4-1 combines with J gene TRBJ2-7; 9 nucleotides line up with TRBD1. The CDR3 sequence is 15 residues long. From germline, CDR1 is MGHRA and CDR2 YSYEKL. V shed 3 bases and J 0 bases; nucleotides not matched to a gene: 3. CDR3 nucleotides: TGCGCCAGCAGCCAGGGACAGGGACGCTCCTACGAGCAGTACTTC. This encodes CASSQGQGRSYEQYF.

The J gene is TRBJ1-1, the V gene TRBV2; D is ambiguous. Germline loops: CDR1 SNHLY, CDR2 FYNNEI. Trimming stripped 5 bases from V and 8 bases from J, with 15 bases between. This CDR3 is built from 13 residues. This CDR3 is CASSRAGISEAFF. The CDR3 region has the DNA TGTGCCAGCAGTAGAGCAGGAATCAGCGAAGCTTTCTTT.

The chain links TRBV11-2 to TRBJ1-3, with 9 bases fitting TRBD1. CDR3 size: 17 residues. Germline trimming cut 2 bases from V and 4 bases from J; bases unmatched to any gene: 9. The germline V gene encodes CDR1 SGHAT and CDR2 FQNNGV. The CDR3 DNA reads as TGTGCCAGCAGCTTAAACCTACAGGGGGCGGGCGGAAACACCATATATTTT. Protein product: CASSLNLQGAGGNTIYF.

The rearrangement uses TRBV5-1 and TRBJ2-3; 11 nucleotides align to TRBD1. Germline CDR1 and CDR2: SGHRS and YFSETQ. Trimming removed 2 bases from V and 7 bases from J; junction bases left unmatched: 9. CDR3 length equals 16 residues. The CDR3 loop is CASSFSGTGGLNTQYF. The CDR3 coding sequence is TGCGCCAGCAGCTTTTCCGGGACAGGGGGTTTAAATACGCAGTATTTT.

The CDR3 DNA sequence: TGTGCCAGCACTGGACAGGTGAACACCGGGGAGCTGTTTTTT. Protein: CASTGQVNTGELFF. The genes are TRBV25-1 and TRBJ2-2, with 7 bases lining up with TRBD1. The CDR3 consists of 14 residues. From germline, CDR1 is MGHDK and CDR2 SYGVNS. Unmatched junction bases numbered 3, after V lost 7 bases and J lost 1 base.

The V gene is TRBV5-6, the J gene TRBJ1-5; 12 bases agree with TRBD1. Germline CDR1 SGHDT, CDR2 YYEEEE. CDR3 length: 19 amino acids. After removal of 5 bases from V and 7 bases from J, the junction contained 19 bases not matched to a gene. The CDR3 bases are TGTGCCAGCAGTTCACGCCTTTATCCGGGACAGGGGGCTTCCCAGCCCCAGCATTTT. Translating gives CASSSRLYPGQGASQPQHF.

The CDR3 reads CASRREMNTEAFF. The DNA of the CDR3 is TGTGCCAGCCGTCGGGAAATGAACACTGAAGCTTTCTTT. The chain couples TRBV27 to TRBJ1-1; D not certain. The CDR3 is 13 residues long. Germline V gene lookup returns CDR1 MNHEY and CDR2 SMNVEV (reference sequence). Trimming stripped 8 bases from V and 0 bases from J, with 10 bases between.

The V gene is TRBV6-5, the J gene TRBJ1-1, with 7 bases that match TRBD1. From germline, CDR1 is MNHEY and CDR2 SVGAGI. The V gene end was trimmed by 6 bases and the J gene end by 1 base; junction bases not matched to a gene: 8. The CDR3 runs to 15 residues. The CDR3 is CASRIGQAKNTEAFF. As DNA, the CDR3 is TGTGCCAGCAGGATCGGACAGGCCAAGAACACTGAAGCTTTCTTT.

The rearrangement links TRBV10-3 to TRBJ1-2, with D possibly being TRBD1 (5 bases). CDR1 and CDR2 (germline): ENHRY, SYGVKD. This CDR3 has 12 residues. The V end lost 3 bases, the J end lost 8 bases, and 10 bases lay between the germline ends. CDR3 coding DNA: TGTGCCATCAGTGACCCTACAGGCGGCTACACCTTC. Its protein is CAISDPTGGYTF.

The V call is TRBV7-6, the J call TRBJ2-5; weak D call: TRBD1 (6 bases). V lost 1 base and J 3 bases, leaving 18 bases between the germline ends. The germline CDR1 and CDR2 sequences are SGHVS and FNYEAQ. The CDR3 totals 17 residues. CDR3 region: CASSLGQANPGKETQYF. The CDR3 nucleotides are TGTGCCAGCAGCTTAGGACAGGCCAACCCGGGAAAAGAGACCCAGTACTTC.